Shown below are 28 T cell receptor beta chains from a single sample sequenced in a study of TIL therapy for anti-PD-1-resistant metastatic lung cancer (dated by TCRdb to the early 2020s). The immunoSEQ v3 hsTCRB kit was used to amplify TCR beta CDR3 regions from genomic DNA through bias-controlled multiplex PCR. TCRdb took this table from immuneACCESS and kept in-frame rearrangements with V and J called. Such tables lack part of the clones; where checked against another copy, unresolved V genes explain under half of the gap, and the rest is unexplained. The sample has about 5,100 clones on record, roughly 60% of them singletons. The top ten constitute 8.5% to 10% of the sample. In light of the paper, this sample's time point label describes: pre-treatment sample, taken before nivolumab and TIL therapy. Baseline tumor samples were excised metastases, mostly pleural nodules or supraclavicular lymph nodes, from the same resection used to grow TIL.

This specimen consisted of tumor tissue, obtained at baseline. These receptors came from a man aged 70-80 years with non-small cell lung cancer.

The V and J genes are TRBV10-2 and TRBJ2-1; tentatively, D is TRBD1 or TRBD2 (5 bases each). This CDR3 has 17 residues. V was pared by 2 bases and J by 5 bases, with 19 bases between. The germline V gene has CDR1 WSHSY and CDR2 SAAADI. CDR3 region: CASSEIGLTVRDNEQFF. CDR3 DNA: TGCGCCAGCAGTGAGATTGGACTCACCGTCAGGGACAATGAGCAGTTCTTC.

CDR3 DNA: TGTGCCAGCTCACCAAATGGGCAGGGAGGCGGCTACACCTTC. It encodes CASSPNGQGGGYTF. The chain is built from TRBV18 and TRBJ1-2; tentative D call: TRBD1 (5 bases). The CDR3 is 14 amino acids. Germline V gene sequence: CDR1 KGHSH, CDR2 LQKENI. V gave up 2 bases and J gave up 8 bases, with 15 bases separating them. Full variable domain (outside the CDR3, taken from reference TRBV18 and TRBJ1-2): NAGVMQNPRHLVRRRGQEARLRCSPMKGHSHVYWYRQLPEEGLKFMVYLQKENIIDESGMPKERFSAEFPKEGPSILRIQQVVRGDSAAYFCASSPNGQGGGYTFGSGTRLTVV.

This clone showed up just once. The rearrangement links TRBV4-2 to TRBJ2-7; perhaps TRBD1 as D (6 bases). CDR1 is LGHNA and CDR2 is YNFKEQ in the germline V gene. Trimming shortened V by 1 base and J by 8 bases, and 9 bases separated the two germline ends. This CDR3 has 12 residues. The CDR3 region is CASSQAQGKQYF. The CDR3 DNA follows: TGTGCCAGCAGCCAAGCCCAGGGGAAGCAGTACTTC.

This chain joins TRBV7-2 and TRBJ2-1; D unclear. Trimming stripped 1 base from V and 10 bases from J, with 8 bases between. CDR1 is SGHTA, CDR2 FQGNSA, per germline. There are 12 residues in the CDR3. CDR3 DNA: TGTGCCAGCAGCTTAGGGCGTGGGGAGCAGTTCTTC. Encoded protein: CASSLGRGEQFF.

The chain joins TRBV6-9 to TRBJ2-5, with 7 bases fitting TRBD1. The CDR3 sequence is 13 residues long. Germline trimming cut 7 bases from V and 5 bases from J; bases unmatched to any gene: 7. Per the germline V gene, CDR1 is MNHGY and CDR2 is SVAAGI. CDR3 protein: CASIMGRGETQYF. The CDR3 nucleotides read TGTGCCAGCATTATGGGCAGGGGGGAGACCCAGTACTTC.

The chain links TRBV7-2 to TRBJ2-5; weak D call: TRBD2 (6 bases). The CDR3 is 16 amino acids. Germline CDR1 is SGHTA and CDR2 is FQGNSA. Trimming cost V 2 bases and J 3 bases, with 16 bases left between them. The DNA for the CDR3 is TGTGCCAGCAGCTTAACGGGTCGGGGACTCAAAGAGACCCAGTACTTC. It is translated as CASSLTGRGLKETQYF.

This rearrangement joins TRBV11-1 to TRBJ1-1; tentative D call: TRBD1 (5 bases). Trimming took 5 bases from V and 2 from J, leaving 15 bases between them. This CDR3 is 15 amino acids long. Per germline, CDR1 SGHAT and CDR2 FQDESV (reference sequence). CDR3 sequence (DNA): TGTGCCAGCAGCGCAGCTTGGGGGGGAAACACTGAAGCTTTCTTT. Translating gives CASSAAWGGNTEAFF.

V is TRBV27 and J is TRBJ1-1; unclear D gene. The CDR3 has 14 amino acids. Trimming took off 4 bases at V and 4 bases at J, with 13 bases between the two ends. Germline V CDR1 and CDR2: MNHEY, SMNVEV (reference sequence). CDR3 in amino acids: CASSSWDGSTEAFF. The DNA of the CDR3 is TGTGCCAGCAGTTCTTGGGATGGGAGCACTGAAGCTTTCTTT.

V usage is TRBV5-6 and J usage is TRBJ2-7; 7 bases fit TRBD2. This CDR3 region has 14 residues. Trimming took 0 bases from V and 3 from J; bases not matched to a gene: 3. Germline V gene data show CDR1 as SGHDT and CDR2 as YYEEEE. DNA for the CDR3: TGTGCCAGCAGCTTGGAGGGCGGGAGCTACGAGCAGTACTTC. Translated: CASSLEGGSYEQYF. Based on the CDR3 plus reference TRBV5-6 and TRBJ2-7, the full variable domain is DAGVTQSPTHLIKTRGQQVTLRCSPKSGHDTVSWYQQALGQGPQFIFQYYEEEERQRGNFPDRFSGHQFPNYSSELNVNALLLGDSALYLCASSLEGGSYEQYFGPGTRLTVT.

This chain connects TRBV11-2 to TRBJ2-5, with TRBD2 matching over 12 bases. The CDR3 loop spans 18 amino acids. Germline V gives CDR1 SGHAT, CDR2 FQNNGV. V dropped 4 bases and J dropped 4; count of bases not matched to a gene: 13. CDR3 loop: CASSWGPSGRAGAETQYF. The CDR3, as DNA: TGTGCCAGCAGCTGGGGCCCTAGCGGGAGGGCCGGAGCAGAGACCCAGTACTTC.

The genes are TRBV5-1 and TRBJ2-5; 11 nucleotides line up with TRBD2. This CDR3 has 17 amino acids. Germline trimming cut 4 bases from V and 2 bases from J; bases unmatched to any gene: 10. Germline assignment: CDR1 SGHRS and CDR2 YFSETQ. Here the CDR3 DNA reads TGCGCCAGCAGCGGTGGGGCTAGCGGGAGGCCACAAGAGACCCAGTACTTC. Translating it yields CASSGGASGRPQETQYF.

The chain carries TRBV28 and TRBJ1-1; possible D gene TRBD1, 5 bases. V lost 5 bases, J lost 1 base, and 20 bases lay in between. CDR3 size: 17 residues. Germline loops: CDR1 MDHEN, CDR2 SYDVKM. The CDR3 here is CASSPNSRQRRNTEAFF. The CDR3 DNA follows: TGTGCCAGCAGTCCCAACAGTAGACAGCGAAGGAACACTGAAGCTTTCTTT.

The count of this clone is one. The rearrangement uses TRBV27 and TRBJ2-7; 9 nucleotides line up with TRBD1. Trimming at V came to 5 bases and at J to 4 bases, leaving 9 bases not matched to a gene. The CDR3 sequence is 15 residues long. From germline, CDR1 is MNHEY and CDR2 SMNVEV (reference sequence). The CDR3 reads CASSEPGQGRYEQYF. In DNA form, the CDR3 reads TGTGCCAGCAGTGAACCGGGACAGGGCCGTTACGAGCAGTACTTC.

This clone was recorded a few times. The identical CDR3 is also encoded by other nucleotide sequences in the sample. The V call is TRBV30, the J call TRBJ2-1, with D tentatively TRBD1 or TRBD2 (6 bases each). Germline V gene data show CDR1 as GTSNPN and CDR2 as SVGIG (reference sequence). The CDR3 spans 15 residues. Trimming stripped 2 bases from V and 0 bases from J, with 11 bases between. The DNA for the CDR3 is TGTGCCTGGAGTCGGGGGACAAACTCCTACAATGAGCAGTTCTTC. It yields the protein CAWSRGTNSYNEQFF.

This chain connects TRBV23-1 to TRBJ2-7; TRBD1 might be the D (6 bases). TRBV23-1 is labeled an ORF, and its function is uncertain. The CDR3 loop spans 13 amino acids. The ends were cut back, 6 bases at V and 0 bases at J, with 9 bases in the middle. Written as DNA, the CDR3 is TGCGCCAGCAGAAGGGACACCTCCTACGAGCAGTACTTC. As protein: CASRRDTSYEQYF.

This clone was seen a handful of times. This sequence joins TRBV6-4 and TRBJ2-2, with D uncertain. Trimming stripped 3 bases from V and 0 bases from J, with 5 bases between. Per germline, CDR1 MRHNA and CDR2 SNTAGT. The CDR3 is 14 residues long. CDR3 protein: CASSEQSNTGELFF. The CDR3 DNA is TGTGCCAGCAGTGAACAATCGAACACCGGGGAGCTGTTTTTT.

The chain has TRBV19 and TRBJ2-7, with 15 nucleotides matching TRBD2. Per the germline V gene, CDR1 is LNHDA and CDR2 is SQIVND (reference sequence). After removal of 5 bases from V and 4 bases from J, the junction contained 6 bases not matched to a gene. This CDR3 has 16 residues. The chain's CDR3 is CASSERTSGRVYEQYF. The CDR3, as DNA: TGTGCCAGTAGTGAACGGACTAGCGGGAGGGTATACGAGCAGTACTTC.

The chain employs TRBV9 and TRBJ2-1, with D uncertain. The CDR3 is 15 residues long. Per germline, CDR1 SGDLS and CDR2 YYNGEE. The V gene lost 1 base and the J gene lost 1 base, with 9 bases spanning the gap. CDR3 sequence: CASSVSLLSYNEQFF. In DNA, the CDR3 is TGTGCCAGCAGCGTATCTCTCCTTTCCTACAATGAGCAGTTCTTC. Filled out from reference TRBV9 and TRBJ2-1, the complete variable domain reads DSGVTQTPKHLITATGQRVTLRCSPRSGDLSVYWYQQSLDQGLQFLIQYYNGEERAKGNILERFSAQQFPDLHSELNLSSLELGDSALYFCASSVSLLSYNEQFFGPGTRLTVL.

The chain combines TRBV19 with TRBJ2-6; D may be TRBD1 or TRBD2 (6 bases each). Trimming shortened V by 7 bases and J by 2 bases, and 18 bases separated the two germline ends. There are 17 residues in the CDR3. The germline V gene has CDR1 LNHDA and CDR2 SQIVND (reference sequence). The CDR3 sequence is CASTSSGARAGANVLTF. The CDR3, as DNA: TGTGCCAGTACCTCATCGGGGGCGAGGGCTGGGGCCAACGTCCTGACTTTC.

The V gene is TRBV6-5, the J gene TRBJ2-2, with unresolved D. Trimming took 6 bases from V and 4 from J, leaving 15 bases between them. The CDR3 is 15 amino acids. Germline CDR1 and CDR2: MNHEY and SVGAGI. CDR3 protein: CASRYTPGGTGELFF. The CDR3, as DNA: TGTGCCAGCAGGTACACCCCAGGTGGCACCGGGGAGCTGTTTTTT.

The rearrangement links TRBV28 to TRBJ2-1; TRBD2 might be the D (5 bases). The CDR3 runs to 15 residues. CDR1 is MDHEN and CDR2 is SYDVKM in the germline V gene. The ends were cut back, 5 bases at V and 11 bases at J, with 22 bases in the middle. The CDR3 DNA is TGTGCCAGCAGTCCGGCACGGGGAGAGTCAGTCAAGCAGTTCTTC. It codes for CASSPARGESVKQFF.

The V gene is TRBV29-1, the J gene TRBJ2-1; 13 nucleotides agree with TRBD2. Trimming removed 4 bases from V and 3 bases from J; junction bases left unmatched: 3. The germline V gene has CDR1 SQVTM and CDR2 ANQGSEA. There are 15 residues in the CDR3. The CDR3 coding sequence is TGCAGCGTTGGACTAGCGGGAGGCCTCTACAATGAGCAGTTCTTC. Amino acids: CSVGLAGGLYNEQFF.

J is TRBJ1-1 and V is TRBV5-1; the match to TRBD1 covers 10 bases. CDR1 and CDR2 from the germline V gene are SGHRS and YFSETQ. V lost 4 bases and J lost 1; bases outside the gene matches: 10. This CDR3 contains 17 residues. For the CDR3, the DNA is TGCGCCAGCAGCCTAGAGACAGGGGGCTATGGGAACACTGAAGCTTTCTTT. Amino acids: CASSLETGGYGNTEAFF.

This chain joins TRBV29-1 and TRBJ2-3; no definite D call. CDR1 and CDR2 from the germline V gene are SQVTM and ANQGSEA. V gave up 2 bases and J gave up 2 bases, with 11 bases separating them. This CDR3 is 14 amino acids long. The CDR3 protein is CSVERKGHTDTQYF. CDR3 nucleotide sequence: TGCAGCGTTGAAAGGAAGGGCCACACAGATACGCAGTATTTT.

V is TRBV7-2 and J is TRBJ2-7; 10 positions agree with TRBD2. The CDR3 is 15 residues long. From germline, CDR1 is SGHTA and CDR2 FQGNSA. The junction had 4 bases not matched to a gene; V was cut back by 5 bases and J by 0 bases. CDR3 DNA sequence: TGTGCCAGCAGCCAGGGACTAGCGAACTCCTACGAGCAGTACTTC. This gives the protein CASSQGLANSYEQYF.

This clone was seen a handful of times. The chain employs TRBV7-6 and TRBJ1-2; maybe TRBD1 (6 bases). The CDR3 is made up of 14 amino acids. Trimming took off 3 bases at V and 8 bases at J, with 16 bases between the two ends. CDR1 is SGHVS, CDR2 FNYEAQ, per germline. The CDR3 spells CASSLGSGEVGYTF. The CDR3 coding sequence is TGTGCCAGCAGCTTGGGTTCAGGGGAAGTCGGCTACACCTTC.

The chain uses TRBV5-4 and TRBJ1-1, with D uncertain. The ends were cut back, 1 base at V and 5 bases at J, with 9 bases in the middle. Germline loops: CDR1 SGHNT, CDR2 YYREEE (reference sequence). The CDR3 has 13 residues. DNA of the CDR3: TGTGCCAGCAGCTTGCTCCAAGGGACTGAAGCTTTCTTT. Protein sequence: CASSLLQGTEAFF. Based on the CDR3 plus reference TRBV5-4 and TRBJ1-1, the full variable domain is ETGVTQSPTHLIKTRGQQVTLRCSSQSGHNTVSWYQQALGQGPQFIFQYYREEENGRGNFPPRFSGLQFPNYSSELNVNALELDDSALYLCASSLLQGTEAFFGQGTRLTVV.

J is TRBJ2-1 and V is TRBV9, with D possibly being TRBD1 (6 bases). V lost 0 bases, J lost 5 bases, and 12 bases lay in between. In germline, CDR1 is SGDLS, CDR2 YYNGEE. The CDR3 spans 15 residues. The CDR3 reads CASSVALGQNNEQFF. The CDR3 DNA is TGTGCCAGCAGCGTAGCGTTGGGACAAAACAATGAGCAGTTCTTC.